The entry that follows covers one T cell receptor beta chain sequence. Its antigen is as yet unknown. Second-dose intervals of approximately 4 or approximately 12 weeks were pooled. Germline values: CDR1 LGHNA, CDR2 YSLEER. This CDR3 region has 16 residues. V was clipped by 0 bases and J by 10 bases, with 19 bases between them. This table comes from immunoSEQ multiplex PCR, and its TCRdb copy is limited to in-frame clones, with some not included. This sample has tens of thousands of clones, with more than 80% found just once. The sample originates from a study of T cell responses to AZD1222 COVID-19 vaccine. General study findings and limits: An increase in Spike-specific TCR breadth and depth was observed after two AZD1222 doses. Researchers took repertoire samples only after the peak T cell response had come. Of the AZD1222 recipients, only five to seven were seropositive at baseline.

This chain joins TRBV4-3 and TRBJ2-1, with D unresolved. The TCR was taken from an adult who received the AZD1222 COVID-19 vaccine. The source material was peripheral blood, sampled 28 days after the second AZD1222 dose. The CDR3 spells CASSQDWKGPQQEQFF. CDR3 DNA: TGCGCCAGCAGCCAAGATTGGAAAGGTCCCCAACAGGAGCAGTTCTTC.